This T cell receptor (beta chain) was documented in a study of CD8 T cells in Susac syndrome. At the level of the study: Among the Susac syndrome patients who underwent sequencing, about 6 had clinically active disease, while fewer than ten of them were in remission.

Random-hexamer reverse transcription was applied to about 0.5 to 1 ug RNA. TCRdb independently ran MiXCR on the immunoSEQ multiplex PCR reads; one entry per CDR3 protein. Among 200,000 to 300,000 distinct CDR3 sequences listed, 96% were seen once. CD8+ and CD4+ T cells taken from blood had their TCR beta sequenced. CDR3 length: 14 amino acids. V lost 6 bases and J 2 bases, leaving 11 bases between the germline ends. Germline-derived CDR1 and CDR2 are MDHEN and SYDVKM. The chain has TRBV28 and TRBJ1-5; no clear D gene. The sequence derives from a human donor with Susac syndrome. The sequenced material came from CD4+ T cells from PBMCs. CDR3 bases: TGTGCCAGCAGCTCCGGAAGGGGCAATCAGCCCCAGCATTTT. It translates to CASSSGRGNQPQHF.